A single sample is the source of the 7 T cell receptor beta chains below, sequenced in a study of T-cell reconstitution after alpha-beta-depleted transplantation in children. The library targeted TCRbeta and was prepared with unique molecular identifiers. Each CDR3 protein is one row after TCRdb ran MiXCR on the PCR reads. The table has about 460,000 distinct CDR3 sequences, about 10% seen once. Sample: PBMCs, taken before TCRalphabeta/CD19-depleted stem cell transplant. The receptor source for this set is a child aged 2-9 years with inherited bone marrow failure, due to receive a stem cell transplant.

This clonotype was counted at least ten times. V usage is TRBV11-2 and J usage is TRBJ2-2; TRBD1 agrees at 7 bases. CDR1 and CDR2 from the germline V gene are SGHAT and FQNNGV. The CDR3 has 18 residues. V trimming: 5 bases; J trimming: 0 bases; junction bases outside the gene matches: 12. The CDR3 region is CASSPRGGPPANTGELFF. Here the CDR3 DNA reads TGTGCCAGCAGCCCTCGAGGGGGCCCCCCCGCGAACACCGGGGAGCTGTTTTTT.

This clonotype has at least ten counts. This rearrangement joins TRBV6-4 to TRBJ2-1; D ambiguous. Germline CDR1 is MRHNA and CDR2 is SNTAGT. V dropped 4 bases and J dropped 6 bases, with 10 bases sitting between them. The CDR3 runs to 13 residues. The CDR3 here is CASSVESRNEQFF. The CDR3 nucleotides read TGTGCCAGCAGTGTGGAGTCCCGCAATGAGCAGTTCTTC.

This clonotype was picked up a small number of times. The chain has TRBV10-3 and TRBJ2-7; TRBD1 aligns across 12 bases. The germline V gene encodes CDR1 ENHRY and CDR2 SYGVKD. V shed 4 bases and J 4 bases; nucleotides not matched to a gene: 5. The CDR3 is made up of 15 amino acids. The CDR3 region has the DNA TGTGCCATCAGTGGTCAGGGACAGGGGGCATACGAGCAGTACTTC. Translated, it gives CAISGQGQGAYEQYF.

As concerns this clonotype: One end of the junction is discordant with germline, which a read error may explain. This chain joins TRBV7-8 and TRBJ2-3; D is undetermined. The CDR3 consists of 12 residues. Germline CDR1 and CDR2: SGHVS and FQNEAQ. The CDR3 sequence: CAGSLVLDTQYF. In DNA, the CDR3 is TGTGCCGGCAGCCTTGTTCTGGATACGCAGTATTTT.

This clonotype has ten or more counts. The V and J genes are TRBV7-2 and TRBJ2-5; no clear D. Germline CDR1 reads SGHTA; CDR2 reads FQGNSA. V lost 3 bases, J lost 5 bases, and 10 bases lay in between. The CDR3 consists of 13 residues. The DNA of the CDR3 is TGTGCCAGCAGCTTGGGGATGGGGGAGACCCAGTACTTC. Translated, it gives CASSLGMGETQYF.

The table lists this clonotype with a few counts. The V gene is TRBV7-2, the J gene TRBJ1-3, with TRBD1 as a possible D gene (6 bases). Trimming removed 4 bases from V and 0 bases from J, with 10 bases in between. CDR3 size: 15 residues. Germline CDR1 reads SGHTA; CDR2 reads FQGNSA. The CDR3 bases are TGTGCCAGCAGCTCACAGGGAAACTCTGGAAACACCATATATTTT. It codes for CASSSQGNSGNTIYF. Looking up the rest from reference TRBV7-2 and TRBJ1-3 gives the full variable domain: GAGVSQSPSNKVTEKGKDVELRCDPISGHTALYWYRQSLGQGLEFLIYFQGNSAPDKSGLPSDRFSAERTGGSVSTLTIQRTQQEDSAVYLCASSSQGNSGNTIYFGEGSWLTVV.

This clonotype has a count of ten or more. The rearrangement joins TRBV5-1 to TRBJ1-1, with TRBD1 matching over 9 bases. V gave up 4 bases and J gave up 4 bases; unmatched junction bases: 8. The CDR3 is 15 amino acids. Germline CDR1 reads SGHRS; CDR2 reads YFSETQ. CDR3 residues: CASSGGQGRSTEAFF. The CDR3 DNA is TGCGCCAGCAGCGGCGGACAGGGGAGATCCACTGAAGCTTTCTTT.